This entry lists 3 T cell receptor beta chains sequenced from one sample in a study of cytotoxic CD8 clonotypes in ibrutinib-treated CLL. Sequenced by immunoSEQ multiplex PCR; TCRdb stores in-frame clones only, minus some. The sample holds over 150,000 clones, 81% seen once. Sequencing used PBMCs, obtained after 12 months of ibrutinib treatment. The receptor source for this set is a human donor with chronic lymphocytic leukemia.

CDR3 nucleotide sequence: TGTGCCATCAGTGGGACAGGGGGTAAAGGTGAAAAACTGTTTTTT. It is translated as CAISGTGGKGEKLFF. The chain recombines TRBV10-3 with TRBJ1-4; 10 positions match TRBD1. CDR1 ENHRY and CDR2 SYGVKD come from the germline V gene. The CDR3 runs to 15 residues. Trimming at V came to 4 bases and at J to 7 bases, leaving 6 bases not matched to a gene.

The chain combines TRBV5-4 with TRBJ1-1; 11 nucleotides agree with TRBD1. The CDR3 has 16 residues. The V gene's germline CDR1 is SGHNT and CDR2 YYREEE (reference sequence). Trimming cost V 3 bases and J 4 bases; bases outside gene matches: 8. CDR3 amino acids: CASSSYPGTGGTEAFF. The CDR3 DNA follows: TGTGCCAGCAGCTCTTATCCCGGGACAGGGGGCACTGAAGCTTTCTTT.

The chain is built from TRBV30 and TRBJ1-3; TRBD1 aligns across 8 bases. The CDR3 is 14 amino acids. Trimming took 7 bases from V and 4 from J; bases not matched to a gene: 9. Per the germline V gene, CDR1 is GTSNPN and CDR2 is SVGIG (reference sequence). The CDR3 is CAFRQGMGGNTIYF. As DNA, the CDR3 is TGTGCCTTTAGACAGGGGATGGGAGGAAACACCATATATTTT.